The source of this TCR beta chain is a study of CD8 T cells in ankylosing spondylitis. General study points: Ankylosing spondylitis blood seemed to carry a telltale TCR beta motif made of roughly 8 highly homologous variants. Researchers reportedly found disease-linked clones significantly enriched in matched ankylosing spondylitis synovial fluid.

This clonotype was seen at least ten times. The antigen is undetermined. Germline V gene lookup returns CDR1 LNHDA and CDR2 SQIVND (reference sequence). The CDR3 totals 11 residues. The V and J ends lost 7 bases and 3 bases respectively, with 6 bases between them. In making TCR beta libraries, quantitative 5'-RACE with molecular barcodes was used. TCRdb fed the 5' RACE reads into MiXCR, producing one record per CDR3 protein. Of roughly 35,000 distinct CDR3 sequences in the sample, roughly an eighth are singletons; the top ten hold less than 40%. This chain connects TRBV19 to TRBJ1-1; possibly TRBD1 for D (5 bases). Sequencing was performed on synovial fluid, either unsorted or a sorted T cell fraction (not recorded which). This receptor was identified in a male donor with ankylosing spondylitis. In DNA form, the CDR3 reads TGTGCCAGTAAGGGGTACACTGAAGCTTTCTTT. Protein: CASKGYTEAFF.